The source of this TCR beta chain is a study of T cell changes during pregnancy in multiple sclerosis. The CDR3 totals 14 residues. The V end lost 5 bases, the J end lost 5 bases, and 16 bases lay between the germline ends. Germline V gives CDR1 MNHEY, CDR2 SMNVEV (reference sequence). TCRdb keeps only in-frame clones here, not all; method: immunoSEQ multiplex PCR. The sample has some 96,000 clones, about 90% seen once. This sequence originates from a female donor with multiple sclerosis, enrolled in a pregnancy study. The chain uses TRBV27 and TRBJ2-7; weak D call: TRBD1 (5 bases). The source was peripheral blood, collected after pregnancy. This chain's CDR3 is CASSRQPPSNEQYF. Written as DNA, the CDR3 is TGTGCCAGCAGTCGACAGCCCCCTTCAAACGAGCAGTACTTC.